This T cell receptor (beta chain) was captured by sequencing in a study of radiation and T cells in renal cell carcinoma. Trimming cost V 4 bases and J 6 bases, with 19 bases left between them. The V gene's germline CDR1 is LNHDA and CDR2 SQIVND (reference sequence). There are 15 residues in the CDR3. Whole-study findings and limits: Pretreatment tumor biopsies were lacking, so baseline clonotypes are unknown. In blood, top tumor clones expanded by 2 weeks, shrinking by 4.

Documented time point: blood 4 weeks post-SBRT, at nephrectomy. The treatment denotes: 15 Gy SBRT to primary tumor, nephrectomy 4 weeks later. Nephrectomy followed 15 Gy stereotactic body radiation by 4 weeks. Data came from immunoSEQ multiplex PCR; TCRdb stores just in-frame clones and leaves some out. The sample holds about 140,000 clones, around 88% seen once. As concerns this clone: Its antigen is still unknown.

The sample in question was blood, obtained from a patient whose treatment included radiotherapy and nephrectomy. V gene TRBV19 combines with J gene TRBJ2-7; the D gene could be TRBD1 or TRBD2 (6 bases each). This TCR was recovered from a woman aged 45-65 years with renal cell carcinoma. This CDR3 reads CASSTQGTSGAEQYF. The CDR3 bases are TGTGCCAGTAGTACCCAAGGGACTTCAGGGGCCGAGCAGTACTTC.